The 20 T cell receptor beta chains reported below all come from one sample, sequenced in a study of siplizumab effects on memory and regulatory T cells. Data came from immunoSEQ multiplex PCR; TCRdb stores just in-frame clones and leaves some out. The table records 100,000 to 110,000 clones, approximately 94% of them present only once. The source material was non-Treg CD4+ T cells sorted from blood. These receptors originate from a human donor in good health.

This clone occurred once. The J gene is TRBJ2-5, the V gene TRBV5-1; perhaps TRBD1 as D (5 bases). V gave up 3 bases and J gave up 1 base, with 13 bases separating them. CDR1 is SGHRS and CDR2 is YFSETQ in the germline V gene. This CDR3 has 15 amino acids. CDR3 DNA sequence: TGCGCCAGCAGCTGGGGCGGCAGACCCCAAGAGACCCAGTACTTC. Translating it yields CASSWGGRPQETQYF.

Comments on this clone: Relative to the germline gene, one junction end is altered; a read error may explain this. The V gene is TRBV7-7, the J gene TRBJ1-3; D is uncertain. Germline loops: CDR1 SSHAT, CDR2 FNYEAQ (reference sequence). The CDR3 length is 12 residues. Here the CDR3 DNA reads TGTGCTAGCAGCTTAGACGGAAACACCATATATTTT. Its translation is CASSLDGNTIYF.

The CDR3 region has the DNA TGTGCCGCCTTTACCCCCACTAGCGGGAGGGCCAAGGTACAGACCCAGTACTTC. The encoded protein is CAAFTPTSGRAKVQTQYF. The chain has TRBV5-4 and TRBJ2-5; 13 nucleotides agree with TRBD2. Germline CDR1 is SGHNT and CDR2 is YYREEE (reference sequence). V trimming: 10 bases; J trimming: 6 bases; junction bases outside the gene matches: 21. The length of the CDR3 is 18 residues.

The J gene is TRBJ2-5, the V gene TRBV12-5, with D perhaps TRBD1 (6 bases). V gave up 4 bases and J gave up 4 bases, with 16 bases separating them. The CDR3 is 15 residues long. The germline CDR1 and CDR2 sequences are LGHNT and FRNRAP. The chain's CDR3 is CASGSGAGITETQYF. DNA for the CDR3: TGTGCTAGTGGTTCAGGGGCAGGGATTACAGAGACCCAGTACTTC.

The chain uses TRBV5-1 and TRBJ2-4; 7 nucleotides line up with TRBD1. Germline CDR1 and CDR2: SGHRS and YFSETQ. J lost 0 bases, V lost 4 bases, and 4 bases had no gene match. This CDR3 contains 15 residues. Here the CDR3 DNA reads TGCGCCAGCAGCGTCACAGGGGTAGCCAAAAACATTCAGTACTTC. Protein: CASSVTGVAKNIQYF.

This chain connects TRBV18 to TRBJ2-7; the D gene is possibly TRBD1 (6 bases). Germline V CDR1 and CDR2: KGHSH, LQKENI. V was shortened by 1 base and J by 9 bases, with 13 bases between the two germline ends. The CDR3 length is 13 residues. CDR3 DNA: TGTGCCAGCTCACCACGGGACACACCGGGGCAGTACTTC. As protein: CASSPRDTPGQYF. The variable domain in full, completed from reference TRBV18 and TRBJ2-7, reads NAGVMQNPRHLVRRRGQEARLRCSPMKGHSHVYWYRQLPEEGLKFMVYLQKENIIDESGMPKERFSAEFPKEGPSILRIQQVVRGDSAAYFCASSPRDTPGQYFGPGTRLTVT.

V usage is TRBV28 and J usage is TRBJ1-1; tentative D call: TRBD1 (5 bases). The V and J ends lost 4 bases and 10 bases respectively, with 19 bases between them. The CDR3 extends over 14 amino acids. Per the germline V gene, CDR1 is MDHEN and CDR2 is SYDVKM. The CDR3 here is CASSYGWDLRGAFF. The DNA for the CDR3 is TGTGCCAGCAGTTATGGTTGGGACCTAAGGGGAGCTTTCTTT.

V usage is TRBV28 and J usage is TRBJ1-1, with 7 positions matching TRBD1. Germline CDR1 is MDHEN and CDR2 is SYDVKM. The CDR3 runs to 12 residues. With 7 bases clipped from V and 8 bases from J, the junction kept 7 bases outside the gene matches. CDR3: CASIRPDREAFF. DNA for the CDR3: TGTGCCAGCATCCGGCCGGACAGGGAAGCTTTCTTT.

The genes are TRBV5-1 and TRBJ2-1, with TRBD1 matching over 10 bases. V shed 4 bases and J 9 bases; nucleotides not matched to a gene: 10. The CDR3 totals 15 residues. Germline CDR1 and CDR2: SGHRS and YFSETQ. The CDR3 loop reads CASSGRQGAGSEQFF. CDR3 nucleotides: TGCGCCAGCAGCGGAAGACAGGGGGCTGGTAGTGAGCAGTTCTTC.

DNA of the CDR3: TGTGCCAGTAGGAATATAGCGGGAGACGATGGTGAGCAGTTCTTC. As protein: CASRNIAGDDGEQFF. This chain uses TRBV19 with TRBJ2-1, with 9 bases aligning to TRBD2. The CDR3 covers 15 residues. Germline lookup yields CDR1 LNHDA and CDR2 SQIVND (reference sequence). The V gene end was trimmed by 6 bases and the J gene end by 9 bases; junction bases not matched to a gene: 12. Drawing the rest from reference TRBV19 and TRBJ2-1, the complete variable domain is DGGITQSPKYLFRKEGQNVTLSCEQNLNHDAMYWYRQDPGQGLRLIYYSQIVNDFQKGDIAEGYSVSREKKESFPLTVTSAQKNPTAFYLCASRNIAGDDGEQFFGPGTRLTVL.

DNA of the CDR3: TGTGCCATCAAAGCGTCAACCACAGATACGCAGTATTTT. Translation gives CAIKASTTDTQYF. This chain connects TRBV10-3 to TRBJ2-3; D uncertain. Germline V lookup: CDR1 ENHRY, CDR2 SYGVKD. The CDR3 covers 13 residues. V lost 7 bases and J lost 2, with 10 bases in between.

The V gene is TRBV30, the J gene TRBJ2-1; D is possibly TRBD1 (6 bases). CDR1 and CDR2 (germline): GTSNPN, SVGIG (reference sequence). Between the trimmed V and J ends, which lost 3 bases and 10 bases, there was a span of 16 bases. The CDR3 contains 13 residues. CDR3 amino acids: CAWSADSLSEQFF. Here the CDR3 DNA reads TGTGCCTGGAGCGCGGACAGTTTAAGCGAGCAGTTCTTC.

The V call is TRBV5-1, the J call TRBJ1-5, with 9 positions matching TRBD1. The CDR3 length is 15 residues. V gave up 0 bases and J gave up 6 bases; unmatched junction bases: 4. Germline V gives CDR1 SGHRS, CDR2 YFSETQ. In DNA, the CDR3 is TGCGCCAGCAGCTTGGGGACAGGGGCTCTTCAGCCCCAGCATTTT. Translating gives CASSLGTGALQPQHF. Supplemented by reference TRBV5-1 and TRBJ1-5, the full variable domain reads KAGVTQTPRYLIKTRGQQVTLSCSPISGHRSVSWYQQTPGQGLQFLFEYFSETQRNKGNFPGRFSGRQFSNSRSEMNVSTLELGDSALYLCASSLGTGALQPQHFGDGTRLSIL.

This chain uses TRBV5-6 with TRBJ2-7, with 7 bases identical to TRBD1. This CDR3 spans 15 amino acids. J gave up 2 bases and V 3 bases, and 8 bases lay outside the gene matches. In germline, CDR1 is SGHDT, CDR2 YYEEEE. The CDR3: CASSSGTVLPYEQYF. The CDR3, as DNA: TGTGCCAGCAGCTCCGGGACAGTTCTACCCTACGAGCAGTACTTC.

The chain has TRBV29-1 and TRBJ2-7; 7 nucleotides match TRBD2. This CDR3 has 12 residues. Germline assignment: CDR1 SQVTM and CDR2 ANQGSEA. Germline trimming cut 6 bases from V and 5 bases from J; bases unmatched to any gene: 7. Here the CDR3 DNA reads TGCAGCGTGAGCGACGGGACTAACGAGCAGTACTTC. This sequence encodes CSVSDGTNEQYF.

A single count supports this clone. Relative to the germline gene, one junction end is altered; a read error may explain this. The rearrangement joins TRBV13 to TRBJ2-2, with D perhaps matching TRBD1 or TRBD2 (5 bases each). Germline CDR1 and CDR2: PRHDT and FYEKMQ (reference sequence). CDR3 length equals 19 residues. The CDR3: CASSLGDRAESPNTGELFF. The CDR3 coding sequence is TGTGCCAGCAGTTTAGGGGACCGGGCGGAGAGCCCGAACACCGGGGAGCTGTTTTTT.

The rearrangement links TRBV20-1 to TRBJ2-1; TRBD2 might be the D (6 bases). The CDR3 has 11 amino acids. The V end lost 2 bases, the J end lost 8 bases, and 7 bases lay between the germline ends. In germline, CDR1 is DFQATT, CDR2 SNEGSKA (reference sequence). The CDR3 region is CSARPSDEQFF. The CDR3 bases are TGCAGTGCTAGACCTAGCGATGAGCAGTTCTTC.

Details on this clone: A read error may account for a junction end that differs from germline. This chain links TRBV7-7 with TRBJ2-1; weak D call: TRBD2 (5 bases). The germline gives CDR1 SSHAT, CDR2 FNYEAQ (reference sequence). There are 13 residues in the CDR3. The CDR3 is CASSFTKRDEQFF. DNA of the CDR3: TGTGCTAGCAGCTTTACAAAGAGGGATGAGCAGTTCTTC.

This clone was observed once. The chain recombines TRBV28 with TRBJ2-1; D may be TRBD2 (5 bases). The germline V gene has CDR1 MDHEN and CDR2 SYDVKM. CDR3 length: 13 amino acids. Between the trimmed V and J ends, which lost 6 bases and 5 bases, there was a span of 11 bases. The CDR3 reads CASRLGRNNEQFF. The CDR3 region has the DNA TGTGCCAGCAGACTAGGTCGAAACAATGAGCAGTTCTTC. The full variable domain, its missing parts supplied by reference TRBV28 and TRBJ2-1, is DVKVTQSSRYLVKRTGEKVFLECVQDMDHENMFWYRQDPGLGLRLIYFSYDVKMKEKGDIPEGYSVSREKKERFSLILESASTNQTSMYLCASRLGRNNEQFFGPGTRLTVL.

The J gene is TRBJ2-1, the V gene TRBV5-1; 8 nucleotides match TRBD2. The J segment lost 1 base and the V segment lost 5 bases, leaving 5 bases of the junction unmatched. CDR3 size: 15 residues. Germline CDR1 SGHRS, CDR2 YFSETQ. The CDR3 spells CASRAGGASYNEQFF. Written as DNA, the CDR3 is TGCGCCAGCAGGGCCGGGGGGGCATCCTACAATGAGCAGTTCTTC.